The clone carrying this T cell receptor beta chain was counted ten times or more. The target antigen is unknown. The source of the sample is a study of human T cells and chemical hapten exposure. About the study: Weekly administration of diphenylcyclopropenone to the scalp of patients continued throughout the roughly 25-week study. Small discrepancies in pooled library volume mainly accounted for the varying TCR yields per sample.

Study processing details: Across samples, TCR counts had a median of roughly 100,000 and ranged from roughly 23,224 to 750,000. TCRdb processed the RACE reads anew with MiXCR; each CDR3 protein has one entry. The V and J calls were determined by TCRdb, not by the authors. There are around 350,000 distinct CDR3 sequences in the sample; 4.5% to 7% occur only once, and roughly 8.2% lies in the top ten. The time point: pre-sensitization, week 0. Treatment of the sample: therapeutic diphenylcyclopropenone sensitization with weekly scalp DPC. V was pared by 8 bases and J by 7 bases, with 8 bases between. The germline gives CDR1 SNHLY, CDR2 FYNNEI. The CDR3 has 10 residues. Study outcomes and limitations: There were significantly more large CDR3 similarity clusters among expanded TCRs than among controls.

The material sequenced was whole blood, taken in connection with sensitization to the hapten diphenylcyclopropenone (DPC). The clonotype was recovered from a woman between 18 and 29 years old with alopecia areata. Some clones in this sample may be carry-over from other donors' samples. The V call is TRBV2, the J call TRBJ1-1; D ambiguous. CDR3 loop: CASGSLEAFF. CDR3 sequence (DNA): TGTGCCAGCGGAAGCCTTGAAGCTTTCTTT.